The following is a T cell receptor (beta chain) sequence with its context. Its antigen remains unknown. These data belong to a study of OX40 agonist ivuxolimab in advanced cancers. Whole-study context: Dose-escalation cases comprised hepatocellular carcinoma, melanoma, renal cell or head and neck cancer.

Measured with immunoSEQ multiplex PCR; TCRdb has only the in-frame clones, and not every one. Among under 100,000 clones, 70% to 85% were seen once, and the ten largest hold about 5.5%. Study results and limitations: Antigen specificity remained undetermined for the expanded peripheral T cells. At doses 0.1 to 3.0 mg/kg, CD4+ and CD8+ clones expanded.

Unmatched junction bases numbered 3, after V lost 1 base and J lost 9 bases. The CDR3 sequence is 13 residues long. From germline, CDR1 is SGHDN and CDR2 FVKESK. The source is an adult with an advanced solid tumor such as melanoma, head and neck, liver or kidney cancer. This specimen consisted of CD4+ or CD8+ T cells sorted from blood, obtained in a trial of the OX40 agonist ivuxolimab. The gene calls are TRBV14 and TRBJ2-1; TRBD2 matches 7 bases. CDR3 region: CASSQVAGAEQFF. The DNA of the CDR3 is TGTGCCAGCAGCCAAGTAGCGGGCGCTGAGCAGTTCTTC.